This T cell receptor (beta chain) was retrieved from a study of lymphopenia after photon versus proton radiotherapy. Study results and limitations: Post-nadir TCR diversity decline inversely tracked overall survival among those who died. Better survival with proton therapy was suggested as possible, not demonstrated. Under photons, naive T cells and diversity fell while effector/memory populations rose. Post-nadir diversity loss with photons came from oligoclonal expansion, particularly CD8+ Temra cells.

Points on this clone: The antigen remains undetermined.

Sequenced by immunoSEQ multiplex PCR; TCRdb stores in-frame clones only, minus some. This table holds around 25,000 clones, 90% found once. Germline assignment: CDR1 LNHDA and CDR2 SQIVND (reference sequence). This CDR3 contains 16 residues. Trimming at V came to 10 bases and at J to 12 bases, leaving 22 bases not matched to a gene. The rearrangement links TRBV19 to TRBJ2-1, with 9 positions matching TRBD1. This clonotype was sampled from a woman aged 45-59 years with cholangiocarcinoma. The source material was peripheral blood, sampled from a patient treated with photon-based radiotherapy. CDR3 amino acids: CATPWKRDRACPGQFF. CDR3 nucleotides: TGTGCCACCCCTTGGAAACGGGACAGGGCTTGTCCGGGGCAGTTCTTC.